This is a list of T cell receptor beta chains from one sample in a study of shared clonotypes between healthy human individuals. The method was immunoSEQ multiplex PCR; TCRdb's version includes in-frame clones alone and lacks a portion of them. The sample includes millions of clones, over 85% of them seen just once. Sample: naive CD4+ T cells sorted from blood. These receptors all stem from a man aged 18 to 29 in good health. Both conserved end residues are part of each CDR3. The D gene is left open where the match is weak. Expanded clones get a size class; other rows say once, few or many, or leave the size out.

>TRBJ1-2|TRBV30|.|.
CAWNRASRGHGYTF
TGTGCCTGGAACCGGGCCTCAAGGGGCCATGGCTACACCTTC
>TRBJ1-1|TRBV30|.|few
CAWSFSSEAFF
TGTGCCTGGAGTTTCAGCTCCGAAGCTTTCTTT
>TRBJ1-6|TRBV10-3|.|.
CAISGPGSPTHSPLHF
TGTGCCATCAGTGGACCGGGGTCCCCCACTCATTCACCCCTCCACTTT
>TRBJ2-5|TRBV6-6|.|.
CASSYADKLGTQYF
TGTGCCAGCAGTTACGCGGATAAGTTGGGGACCCAGTACTTC
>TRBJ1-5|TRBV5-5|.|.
CASSLRIDSNQPQHF
TGTGCCAGCAGCTTGCGCATTGATAGCAATCAGCCCCAGCATTTT
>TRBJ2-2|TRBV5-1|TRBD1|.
CASSRDRGNTGELFF
TGCGCCAGCAGCAGGGACAGGGGGAACACCGGGGAGCTGTTTTTT
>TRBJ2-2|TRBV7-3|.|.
CASSRLGTGELFF
TGTGCCAGCAGCCGTCTGGGTACCGGGGAGCTGTTTTTT
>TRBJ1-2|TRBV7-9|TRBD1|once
CASSQGAGGSSIYGYTF
TGTGCCAGCAGCCAGGGGGCAGGGGGCTCGTCTATCTATGGCTACACCTTC
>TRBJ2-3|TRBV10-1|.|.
CASPRAPPTDTQYF
TGCGCCAGCCCCAGGGCGCCACCCACAGATACGCAGTATTTT
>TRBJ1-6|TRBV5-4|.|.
CAGGGAGSPLHF
TGTGCCGGCGGGGGAGCAGGATCACCCCTCCACTTT
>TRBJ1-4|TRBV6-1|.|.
CASKIMTYEKLFF
TGTGCCAGCAAAATAATGACTTATGAAAAACTGTTTTTT
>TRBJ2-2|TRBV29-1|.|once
CSVGLVPGELFF
TGCAGCGTGGGGCTAGTTCCCGGGGAGCTGTTTTTT
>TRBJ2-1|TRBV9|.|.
CASSTSEGPYNEQFF
TGTGCCAGCAGCACATCAGAAGGGCCCTACAATGAGCAGTTCTTC
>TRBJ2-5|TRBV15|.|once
CATSRDGDSLPETQYF
TGTGCCACCAGCAGAGATGGGGACTCCCTCCCTGAGACCCAGTACTTC
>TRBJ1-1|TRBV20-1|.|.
CSAGENTEAFF
TGCAGTGCTGGAGAGAACACTGAAGCTTTCTTT
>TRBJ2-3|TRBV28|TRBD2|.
CASSSSGVAGVLDTQYF
TGTGCCAGCAGTTCCTCCGGGGTAGCGGGAGTGTTAGATACGCAGTATTTT
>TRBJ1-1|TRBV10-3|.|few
CAISESTTEAFF
TGTGCCATCAGTGAGTCGACTACTGAAGCTTTCTTT
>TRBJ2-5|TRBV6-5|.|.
CASSRRIGTQYF
TGTGCCAGCAGTCGGAGGATTGGGACCCAGTACTTC
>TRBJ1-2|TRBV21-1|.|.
CASSKELLTTFGDYGYTF
TGTGCCAGCAGCAAAGAACTCTTGACAACCTTCGGTGACTATGGCTACACCTTC
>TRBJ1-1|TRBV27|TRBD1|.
CASRRDRVNTEAFF
TGTGCCAGCAGGCGGGACAGAGTGAACACTGAAGCTTTCTTT
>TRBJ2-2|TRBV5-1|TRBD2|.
CAIQTSGSHGELFF
TGCGCCATCCAGACTAGCGGGAGTCACGGGGAGCTGTTTTTT
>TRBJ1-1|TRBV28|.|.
CASSLSSGPWAFF
TGTGCCAGCAGTTTATCTTCGGGTCCTTGGGCTTTCTTT
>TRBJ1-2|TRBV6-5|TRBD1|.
CASSQGGVNGYTF
TGTGCCAGCAGCCAAGGGGGCGTGAATGGCTACACCTTC
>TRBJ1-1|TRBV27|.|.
CASSLGTLNTEAFF
TGTGCCAGCAGTTTAGGGACACTGAACACTGAAGCTTTCTTT
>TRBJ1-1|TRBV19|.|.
CASSIGGGTEAFF
TGTGCCAGTAGTATCGGGGGAGGTACTGAAGCTTTCTTT
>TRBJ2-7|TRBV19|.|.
CASSDGTYEQYF
TGTGCCAGTAGTGACGGGACCTACGAGCAGTACTTC
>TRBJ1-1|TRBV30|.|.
CAWSGLVGATMNTEAFF
TGTGCCTGGAGTGGGTTGGTAGGGGCCACGATGAACACTGAAGCTTTCTTT
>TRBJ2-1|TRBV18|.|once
CASSPSSTLGGEQFF
TGTGCCAGCTCACCGTCCTCTACCTTAGGGGGTGAGCAGTTCTTC
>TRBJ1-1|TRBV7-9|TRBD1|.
CASSSMTGITEAFF
TGTGCCAGCAGCTCTATGACAGGGATCACTGAAGCTTTCTTT
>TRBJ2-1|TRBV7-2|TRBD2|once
CASSALTSGVNEQFF
TGTGCCAGCAGCGCTCTGACTAGCGGGGTAAATGAGCAGTTCTTC
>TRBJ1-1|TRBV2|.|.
CASSADTEAFF
TGTGCCAGCAGTGCGGACACTGAAGCTTTCTTT
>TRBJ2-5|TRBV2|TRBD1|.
CASSEAGGAQTQYF
TGTGCCAGCAGTGAGGCAGGGGGCGCCCAGACCCAGTACTTC